The 12 T cell receptor beta chains below come from one sample, sequenced in a study of glioma-infiltrating T cells (dated by TCRdb to between 2015 and 2016). Sequencing was performed on an Illumina MiSeq. TCR alpha and beta CDR3 regions were amplified with the iRepertoire nested amplicon-rescue multiplex PCR (arm-PCR) platform from RNA. Using fastp at Q25 and MiXCR, TCRdb reprocessed the public reads and kept productive beta chains. Identical CDR3 protein sequences are pooled into one entry, listed with their most common genes and DNA. This sample holds about 130,000 distinct CDR3 sequences; approximately 23% were observed only once. Roughly 15% of the sample rests with the top ten. The sequenced sample consisted of glioma tissue, nonneoplastic brain tissue, or PBMCs (not recorded which). These receptors were taken from a human donor with low-grade glioma or glioblastoma, undergoing nonglioma brain surgery, or in good health (not recorded which).

This clonotype was seen ten or more times. The chain uses TRBV20-1 and TRBJ2-5, with TRBD2 matching over 11 bases. Germline CDR1 and CDR2: DFQATT and SNEGSKA (reference sequence). V was clipped by 6 bases and J by 3 bases; unmatched bases: 3. This CDR3 has 13 residues. The CDR3 nucleotides are TGCAGTGCCAGACTAGCGGGAAAAGAGACCCAGTACTTC. Translating gives CSARLAGKETQYF.

To note about this clonotype: This may stem from a read error, because a much larger clone lies one nucleotide away. The chain combines TRBV4-1 with TRBJ1-5, with 8 bases identical to TRBD1. CDR3 length: 17 residues. Germline CDR1 and CDR2: MGHRA and YSYEKL. Trimming at V came to 0 bases and at J to 6 bases, leaving 10 bases not matched to a gene. The CDR3 loop reads CASSQDRAGTGSQPQHF. The CDR3, as DNA: TGCGCCAGCAGCCAAGATCGTGCCGGGACAGGAAGTCAGCCCCAGCATTTT.

Turning to this clonotype: A much larger clone differs from this one at a single base, so this may be a read error. The chain employs TRBV12-3 or TRBV12-4 and TRBJ2-7; D is possibly TRBD1 (5 bases). CDR3 length equals 17 residues. V was clipped by 3 bases and J by 2 bases, with 20 bases between them. CDR3 sequence (DNA): TGTGCCAGCAGTTTCAAGCCCGCCGACAGTATAACCTACGAGCAGTACTTC. Protein product: CASSFKPADSITYEQYF.

The table lists this clonotype with many counts. This chain connects TRBV28 to TRBJ2-3; D ambiguous. V lost 3 bases, J lost 6 bases, and 10 bases lay in between. CDR1 is MDHEN and CDR2 is SYDVKM in the germline V gene. This CDR3 has 13 residues. The CDR3 region is CASSFRITDTQYF. CDR3 DNA sequence: TGTGCCAGCAGTTTCCGGATTACGGATACGCAGTATTTT. Drawing the rest from reference TRBV28 and TRBJ2-3, the complete variable domain is DVKVTQSSRYLVKRTGEKVFLECVQDMDHENMFWYRQDPGLGLRLIYFSYDVKMKEKGDIPEGYSVSREKKERFSLILESASTNQTSMYLCASSFRITDTQYFGPGTRLTVL.

The chain employs TRBV20-1 and TRBJ2-7; TRBD2 aligns across 15 bases. CDR1 is DFQATT and CDR2 is SNEGSKA in the germline V gene (reference sequence). The CDR3 loop spans 17 amino acids. J lost 3 bases, V lost 5 bases, and 11 bases had no gene match. CDR3 in DNA: TGCAGTGCTCCCCCGGGACTAGCGGGAGGCCAGTTCTACGAGCAGTACTTC. Translated: CSAPPGLAGGQFYEQYF.

This clonotype appeared many times. The chain employs TRBV7-9 and TRBJ1-1; 7 bases match TRBD1. The CDR3 has 15 amino acids. V lost 4 bases to trimming and J lost 0 bases; unmatched junction nucleotides: 5. Germline V gives CDR1 SEHNR, CDR2 FQNEAQ (reference sequence). DNA for the CDR3: TGTGCCAGCAGCTACCGGGACAGCATGAACACTGAAGCTTTCTTT. The encoded protein is CASSYRDSMNTEAFF.

This clonotype was counted at least ten times. CDR3 DNA: TGTGCCCCCGGCCGATTTAGACAGGATCATCAGCCCCAGCATTTT. The encoded protein is CAPGRFRQDHQPQHF. The rearrangement joins TRBV12-5 to TRBJ1-5; D may be TRBD1 (6 bases). CDR3 length equals 15 residues. Germline loops: CDR1 LGHNT, CDR2 FRNRAP.

Ten or more counts support this clonotype. The chain employs TRBV7-2 and TRBJ2-7, with 7 bases aligning to TRBD2. Germline values: CDR1 SGHTA, CDR2 FQGNSA. The CDR3 has 15 amino acids. V was clipped by 5 bases and J by 7 bases; unmatched bases: 14. The CDR3 bases are TGTGCCAGCAGCAGCTACTCCGGCGGGGGATTAGAGCAGTACTTC. Protein sequence: CASSSYSGGGLEQYF. Full variable domain (missing parts from reference TRBV7-2 and TRBJ2-7): GAGVSQSPSNKVTEKGKDVELRCDPISGHTALYWYRQSLGQGLEFLIYFQGNSAPDKSGLPSDRFSAERTGGSVSTLTIQRTQQEDSAVYLCASSSYSGGGLEQYFGPGTRLTVT.

The gene calls are TRBV7-9 and TRBJ2-5; possibly TRBD1 or TRBD2 for D (6 bases each). Trimming pared 1 base from V and 2 bases from J, leaving 14 bases between. The CDR3 is 16 residues long. Germline values: CDR1 SEHNR, CDR2 FQNEAQ (reference sequence). The CDR3 sequence is CASSLGDGGLQETQYF. The CDR3 coding sequence is TGTGCCAGCAGCTTAGGGGACGGGGGCCTTCAAGAGACCCAGTACTTC.

As for this clonotype: This sequence may be a read error, since a much larger clone differs from it by one base. The rearrangement joins TRBV6-1 to TRBJ2-1; 11 nucleotides match TRBD2. The germline V gene has CDR1 MNHNS and CDR2 SASEGT. The CDR3 loop spans 15 amino acids. The CDR3 bases are TGTACCAGCAATCGCGGGACTAGCGGTTACAATGAGCAGTTCTTC. Translated: CTSNRGTSGYNEQFF.

There are many counts of this clonotype. The DNA of the CDR3 is TGTGCCAGTAGTATGTCAGATAATCAGCCCCAGCATTTT. Its translation is CASSMSDNQPQHF. The chain recombines TRBV19 with TRBJ1-5, with D uncertain. Germline V gene data show CDR1 as LNHDA and CDR2 as SQIVND (reference sequence). The V and J ends lost 3 bases and 4 bases respectively, with 7 bases between them. The CDR3 spans 13 residues.

Turning to this clonotype: Without the conserved terminal phenylalanine or tryptophan, this CDR3 likely stems from a read error. The rearrangement joins TRBV4-2 to TRBJ2-1; D unresolved. This CDR3 comprises 16 residues. Germline lookup yields CDR1 LGHNA and CDR2 YNFKEQ. Here the CDR3 reads CASSPATSSSYDEQFL. CDR3 DNA: TGTGCCAGCAGCCCAGCGACTTCGAGCTCCTACGATGAGCAGTTCCTC.